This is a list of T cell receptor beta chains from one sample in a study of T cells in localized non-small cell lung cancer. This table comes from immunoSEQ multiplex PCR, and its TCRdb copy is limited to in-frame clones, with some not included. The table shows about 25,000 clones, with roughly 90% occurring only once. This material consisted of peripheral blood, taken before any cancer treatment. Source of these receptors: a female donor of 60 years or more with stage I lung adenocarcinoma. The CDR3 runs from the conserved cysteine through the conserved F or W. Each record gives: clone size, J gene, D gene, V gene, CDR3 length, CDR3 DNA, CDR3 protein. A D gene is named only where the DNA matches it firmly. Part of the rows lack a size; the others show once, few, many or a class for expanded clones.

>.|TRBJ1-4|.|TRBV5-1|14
TGCGCCAGCAGCTTGGAAGGGACTAATGAAAAACTGTTTTTT
CASSLEGTNEKLFF
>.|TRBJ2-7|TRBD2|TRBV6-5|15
TGTGCCAGCAGGCCCCTAGCGGGGGCCGTCTACGAGCAGTACTTC
CASRPLAGAVYEQYF
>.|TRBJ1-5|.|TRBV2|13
TGTGCCAGCGGTCGGGAGGCTAAACAGCCCCAGCATTTT
CASGREAKQPQHF
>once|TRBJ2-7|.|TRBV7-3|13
TGTGCCAGCAGCTTATCAGGTCGCTACGAGCAGTACTTC
CASSLSGRYEQYF
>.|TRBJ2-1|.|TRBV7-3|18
TGTGCCAGCAGCTTAACGTCGAAGGGCCTGAACCTTTACAATGAGCAGTTCTTC
CASSLTSKGLNLYNEQFF
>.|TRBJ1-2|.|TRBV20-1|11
TGCAGTACCGACAGTGCCTATGGCTACACCTTC
CSTDSAYGYTF
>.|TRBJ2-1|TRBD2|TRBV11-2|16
TGTGCCAGCAGCTTAGCATGGCTAGCGGGAAACAATGAGCAGTTCTTC
CASSLAWLAGNNEQFF
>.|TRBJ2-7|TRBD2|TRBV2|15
TGTGCCAGCAGTCTAAGTAGCGGGAGGGTATACGAGCAGTACTTC
CASSLSSGRVYEQYF
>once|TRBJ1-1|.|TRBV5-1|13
TGCGCCAGCAGGGGCAGGCTGAACACTGAAGCTTTCTTT
CASRGRLNTEAFF
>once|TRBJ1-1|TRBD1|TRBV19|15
TGTGCCAGTAGCGCTCAACAGGGGGGGAACACTGAAGCTTTCTTT
CASSAQQGGNTEAFF
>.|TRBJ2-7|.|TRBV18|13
TGTGCCAGCTCACCAGGAAAGGGCTACGAGCAGTACTTC
CASSPGKGYEQYF
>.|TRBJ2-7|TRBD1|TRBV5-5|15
TGTGCCAGCAGCAAGGACAGGATGAACTCCTACGAGCAGTACTTC
CASSKDRMNSYEQYF
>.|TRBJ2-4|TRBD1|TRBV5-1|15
TGCGCCAGCAGCTATCAAGGGGGCGCCAAAAACATTCAGTACTTC
CASSYQGGAKNIQYF
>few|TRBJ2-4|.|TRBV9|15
TGTGCCAGCAGCGTCGGGGATGCGGGGAGAAACATTCAGTACTTC
CASSVGDAGRNIQYF
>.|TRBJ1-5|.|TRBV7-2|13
TGTGCCAGCAGCTTTAGTGATTGGGAGCCCCAGCATTTT
CASSFSDWEPQHF
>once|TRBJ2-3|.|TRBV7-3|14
TGTGCCAGCAGCCCCGGAACTACCACAGATACGCAGTATTTT
CASSPGTTTDTQYF
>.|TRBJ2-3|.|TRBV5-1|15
TGCGCCAGCAGCTTGTTAGGGGGGAGGACAGATACGCAGTATTTT
CASSLLGGRTDTQYF
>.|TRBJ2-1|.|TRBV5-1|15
TGCGCCAGCAGCGCTAGGGACTCCTCCTACAATGAGCAGTTCTTC
CASSARDSSYNEQFF
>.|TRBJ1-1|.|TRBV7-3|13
TGTGCCAGCAGCTTAACGTTCGGGGGTGAAGCTTTCTTT
CASSLTFGGEAFF
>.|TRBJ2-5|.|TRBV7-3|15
TGTGCCAGCAGCTCCCTGATGGCAACGAAAGAGACCCAGTACTTC
CASSSLMATKETQYF
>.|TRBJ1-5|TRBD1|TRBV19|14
TGTGCCAGTGCCGGAACAGGGGACAATCAGCCCCAGCATTTT
CASAGTGDNQPQHF
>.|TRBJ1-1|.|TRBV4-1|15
TGCGCCAGCAGCCAGGAGCACGCGGGAGCTACTGAAGCTTTCTTT
CASSQEHAGATEAFF
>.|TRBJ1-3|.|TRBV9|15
TGTGCCAGCAGCGTAGAACCAGTCTCTGGAAACACCATATATTTT
CASSVEPVSGNTIYF
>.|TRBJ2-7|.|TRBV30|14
TGTGCCTGGAGGAGACAGGCTAAACTCTACGAGCAGTACTTC
CAWRRQAKLYEQYF
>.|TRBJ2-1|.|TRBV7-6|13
TGTGCCAGCAGCTTACCCTCCAGGGATGAGCAGTTCTTC
CASSLPSRDEQFF
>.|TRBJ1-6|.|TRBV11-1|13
TGTGCCAGCAGCTTAGCGGGGAATTCACCCCTCCACTTT
CASSLAGNSPLHF
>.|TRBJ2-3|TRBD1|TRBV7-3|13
TGTGCCAGCAACCAGGGGGCAACGGATACGCAGTATTTT
CASNQGATDTQYF
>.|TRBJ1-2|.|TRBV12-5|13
TGTGCTAGTGGTCTGAACCCCAACTATGGCTACACCTTC
CASGLNPNYGYTF
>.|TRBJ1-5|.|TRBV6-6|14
TGTGCCAGCAGTTACTCCCAGGGAGATCAGCCCCAGCATTTT
CASSYSQGDQPQHF
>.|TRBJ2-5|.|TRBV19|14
TGTGCCAGTACCCACCGGTTTGGCAAAGAGACCCAGTACTTC
CASTHRFGKETQYF
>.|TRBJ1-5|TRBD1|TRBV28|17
TGTGCCAGCAGCACTAGACAGGGGGGTTATAGCAATCAGCCCCAGCATTTT
CASSTRQGGYSNQPQHF
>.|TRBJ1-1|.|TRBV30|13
TGTGCCTGGAGTCAAAGGCAGAACACTGAAGCTTTCTTT
CAWSQRQNTEAFF
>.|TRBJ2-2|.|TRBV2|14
TGTGCCAGCAAGAAGGACGGGAACACCGGGGAGCTGTTTTTT
CASKKDGNTGELFF
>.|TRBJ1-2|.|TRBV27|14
TGTGCCAGCAGTTCCCCTGGGAGTACAGGTGGCTACACCTTC
CASSSPGSTGGYTF
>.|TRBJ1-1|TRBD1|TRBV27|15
TGTGCCAGCAGTTTACAGGGGGCCGGAAACACTGAAGCTTTCTTT
CASSLQGAGNTEAFF
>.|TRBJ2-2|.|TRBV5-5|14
TGTGCCAGCAGTTGGCAGGGGAACACCGGGGAGCTGTTTTTT
CASSWQGNTGELFF
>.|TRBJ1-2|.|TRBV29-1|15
TGCAGCGTTGCGGTTCAGTCCCAGGTGACCTATGGCTACACCTTC
CSVAVQSQVTYGYTF
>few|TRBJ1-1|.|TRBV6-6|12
TGTGCCAGCAGACTCCGGGACACTGAAGCTTTCTTT
CASRLRDTEAFF
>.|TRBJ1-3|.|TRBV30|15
TGTGCCTGGAGTGTAGGACGCCGCTCTGGAAACACCATATATTTT
CAWSVGRRSGNTIYF
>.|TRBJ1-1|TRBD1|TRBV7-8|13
TGTGCCAGCAGCTCGTTAGCGGACAGGGTAGCTTTCTTT
CASSSLADRVAFF
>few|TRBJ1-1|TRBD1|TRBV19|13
TGTGCCAGTAGTGGACAGGGGGCGACTGAAGCTTTCTTT
CASSGQGATEAFF
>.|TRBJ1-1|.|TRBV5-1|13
TGCGCCAGCAGCTTCAAGGGGAACACTGAAGCTTTCTTT
CASSFKGNTEAFF
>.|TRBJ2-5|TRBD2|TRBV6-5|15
TGTGCCAGCAGTTACCAACTAGCGAGCCCAGAGACCCAGTACTTC
CASSYQLASPETQYF
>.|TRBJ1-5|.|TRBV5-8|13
TGTGCCAGCCCGGACAGCAAAAATCAGCCCCAGCATTTT
CASPDSKNQPQHF
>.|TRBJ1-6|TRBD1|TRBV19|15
TGTGCCAGTAGTTCAACAGGGGGAGTTGGTTCACCCCTCCACTTT
CASSSTGGVGSPLHF
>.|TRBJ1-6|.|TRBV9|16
TGTGCCAGCAGCCCTCAGGGGAACTCCTATAATTCACCCCTCCACTTT
CASSPQGNSYNSPLHF
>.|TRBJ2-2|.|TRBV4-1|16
TGCGCCAGCAGCCAGGCCGGCCGGCCGAACACCGGGGAGCTGTTTTTT
CASSQAGRPNTGELFF
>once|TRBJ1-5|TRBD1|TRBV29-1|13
TGCAGCGTGTTAGACAGGGTAGGTCAGCCCCAGCATTTT
CSVLDRVGQPQHF
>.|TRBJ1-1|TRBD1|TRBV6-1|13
TGTGCCAGCAGTCTCCGACAGGGCTCTGAAGCTTTCTTT
CASSLRQGSEAFF
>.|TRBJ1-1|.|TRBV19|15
TGTGCCAGTAGTATAGGGGAGGGGGAGAACACTGAAGCTTTCTTT
CASSIGEGENTEAFF
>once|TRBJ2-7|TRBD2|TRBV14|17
TGTGCCAGCAGCCAAGGCGGACTAGCGGGAGGACGCTACGAGCAGTACTTC
CASSQGGLAGGRYEQYF
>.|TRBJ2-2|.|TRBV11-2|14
TGTGCCAGCAGCTTACTTGGGGTCACCGGGGAGCTGTTTTTT
CASSLLGVTGELFF
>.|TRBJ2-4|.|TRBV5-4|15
TGTGCCAGCAGCTTTAGCGGAACCCCCGAAAACATTCAGTACTTC
CASSFSGTPENIQYF
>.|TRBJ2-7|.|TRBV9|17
TGTGCCAGCAGCGTAGAGGGGGGGACAGCCTATTCCTACGAGCAGTACTTC
CASSVEGGTAYSYEQYF
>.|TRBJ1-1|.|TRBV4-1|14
TGCGCCAGCAGCCCGACCGACAGGAACACTGAAGCTTTCTTT
CASSPTDRNTEAFF
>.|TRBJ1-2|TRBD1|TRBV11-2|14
TGTGCCAGCAGCCCGGGACAGGGGAACTATGGCTACACCTTC
CASSPGQGNYGYTF
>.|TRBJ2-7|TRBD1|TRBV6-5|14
TGTGCCAGCAGTCCCGACAGGGGGCCCTACGAGCAGTACTTC
CASSPDRGPYEQYF
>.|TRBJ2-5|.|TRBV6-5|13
TGTGCCAGCAGTCCGGGGCTGTTTGAGACCCAGTACTTC
CASSPGLFETQYF